Each of the 10 T cell receptor beta chains below was sequenced from the same sample in a study of T cell clusters in autoimmune cytopenias. Tens of thousands of genome equivalents of blood DNA were amplified for TRB. One tube held mixed TRB-A and TRB-B primer pools for touch-down PCR. No DNA is given; TCRdb re-called the multiplex PCR reads and lists each CDR3 protein once. The ten most abundant clones cover roughly 6% of a sample with under 9,000 distinct CDR3 sequences. Sequenced: peripheral blood. These receptors all stem from a human donor with an autoimmune cytopenia or autoimmune hepatitis (not recorded which).

This clonotype is medium-sized (0.01 to 0.1%) by frequency. The chain has TRBV15 and TRBJ1-2; there is no DNA to check the TCRdb D call of TRBD1. This CDR3 has 15 residues. Germline V gives CDR1 LNHNV, CDR2 YYDKDF (reference sequence). The CDR3 here is CATGSGGTGKYGYTF.

By frequency, this clonotype is medium-sized. This chain uses TRBV5-5 with TRBJ2-5; as DNA is missing, the TRBD2 call by TCRdb cannot be tested. The CDR3 length is 18 residues. Germline loops: CDR1 SGHKS, CDR2 YYEKEE (reference sequence). CDR3 sequence reads: CASSTGTSGGPSRETQYF.

This sequence joins TRBV6-1 and TRBJ1-4; there is no DNA to check the TCRdb D call of TRBD1. Germline V lookup: CDR1 MNHNS, CDR2 SASEGT. There are 14 residues in the CDR3. The CDR3 loop reads CASSNRGPNEKLFF.

CDR3 in amino acids: CASSYSPWAGGSGNTIYF. The chain is built from TRBV6-5 and TRBJ1-3; TCRdb's assignment of TRBD1 cannot be checked, as there is no DNA. From germline, CDR1 is MNHEY and CDR2 SVGAGI. The CDR3 is 18 residues long.

According to its frequency, this clonotype is medium-sized (0.01 to 0.1%). J is TRBJ2-2 and V is TRBV18; TCRdb names TRBD2, which stays unverified in the absence of DNA. The CDR3 contains 16 residues. Germline-derived CDR1 and CDR2 are KGHSH and LQKENI. The chain's CDR3 is CASSPGLLGGTGELFF.

This clonotype is labeled medium-sized based on frequency. The V and J genes are TRBV30 and TRBJ1-2. Germline V CDR1 and CDR2: GTSNPN, SVGIG (reference sequence). The CDR3 has 11 amino acids. CDR3 in amino acids: CAWSAYNGYTF.

This chain uses TRBV7-9 with TRBJ1-6. CDR1 and CDR2 from the germline V gene are SEHNR and FQNEAQ (reference sequence). This CDR3 comprises 14 residues. Here the CDR3 reads CASSSIVGRSPLHF.

This sequence joins TRBV24-1 and TRBJ2-1; TCRdb indicates TRBD1, and absent DNA this call remains unverified. The CDR3 covers 15 residues. Germline CDR1 and CDR2: KGHDR and SFDVKD. The CDR3 reads CATSDGQGVYNEQFF.

The rearrangement uses TRBV10-1 and TRBJ2-3; the TRBD2 assignment by TCRdb is unverifiable without DNA. The CDR3 covers 13 residues. Per the germline V gene, CDR1 is WNHNN and CDR2 is SYGVQD (reference sequence). CDR3 sequence reads: CASTGGGKDTQYF.

By frequency, this clonotype registers medium-sized (0.01 to 0.1%). This rearrangement joins TRBV19 to TRBJ1-4. Germline V gives CDR1 LNHDA, CDR2 SQIVND (reference sequence). The CDR3 has 17 amino acids. CDR3 amino acids: CASQNGAVTTGGEKLFF.